What follows are 24 T cell receptor beta chains derived from one specimen sequenced in a study of neurological immune-mediated disorders. Each CDR3 protein gets one entry after TCRdb re-called the 5' RACE reads with MiXCR. Here the sample spans under 70,000 distinct CDR3 sequences, about 3% being singletons. Sample: PBMCs. These receptors all stem from a woman aged 45-65 years with multiple sclerosis.

This clonotype was counted at least ten times. This chain uses TRBV9 with TRBJ2-2; D not certain. Looked up from germline, CDR1 is SGDLS and CDR2 is YYNGEE. V lost 2 bases, J lost 6 bases, and 14 bases lay in between. The CDR3 extends over 15 amino acids. DNA for the CDR3: TGTGCCAGCAGCGTCACTGAGACCACCTCCGGGGAGCTGTTTTTT. Translated, it gives CASSVTETTSGELFF.

This clonotype showed up many times. The V and J genes are TRBV27 and TRBJ1-5; D remains unclear. Trimming shortened V by 2 bases and J by 2 bases, and 10 bases separated the two germline ends. This CDR3 spans 15 amino acids. Germline CDR1 and CDR2: MNHEY and SMNVEV (reference sequence). The chain's CDR3 is CASSLTGRGNQPQHF. In DNA, the CDR3 is TGTGCCAGCAGTTTAACGGGGAGAGGCAATCAGCCCCAGCATTTT.

A word on this clonotype: A clone one base away is much larger, so this may be a read error. The chain employs TRBV5-1 and TRBJ1-5; D gene uncertain. CDR1 and CDR2 (germline): SGHRS, YFSETQ. The CDR3 is 14 residues long. This CDR3 reads CASSLEGYPQHQHF. The CDR3 DNA reads as TGCGCCAGCAGCTTGGAAGGGTACCCTCAGCACCAGCATTTT.

This clonotype was observed many times. The V call is TRBV14, the J call TRBJ2-5, with 9 bases aligning to TRBD2. V trimming: 3 bases; J trimming: 5 bases; junction bases outside the gene matches: 7. The germline V gene has CDR1 SGHDN and CDR2 FVKESK. The CDR3 contains 15 residues. The CDR3 is CASSHGVAGVETQYF. The CDR3 bases are TGTGCCAGCAGCCATGGGGTAGCGGGGGTGGAGACCCAGTACTTC.

This clonotype was detected a few times. A much larger clone differs from this one at a single base, so this may be a read error. The final CDR3 position lacks the conserved phenylalanine or tryptophan, pointing to a likely read error. This chain links TRBV20-1 with TRBJ2-7; D might be TRBD1 or TRBD2, each matching 5 bases. The CDR3 sequence is 11 residues long. V gave up 6 bases and J gave up 7 bases, with 13 bases separating them. CDR1 is DFQATT and CDR2 is SNEGSKA in the germline V gene (reference sequence). This CDR3 is CSARTRGEQYI. CDR3 sequence (DNA): TGCAGTGCGCGAACTAGGGGAGAGCAGTACATC.

The rearrangement joins TRBV11-2 to TRBJ2-7, with 9 bases lining up with TRBD2. Germline assignment: CDR1 SGHAT and CDR2 FQNNGV. Trimming at V came to 5 bases and at J to 5 bases, leaving 13 bases not matched to a gene. This CDR3 contains 16 residues. CDR3 coding DNA: TGTGCCAGCAGCATCCGAGCGGGAGGAATAATAAACGAGCAGTACTTC. This translates into CASSIRAGGIINEQYF.

This clonotype was seen ten or more times. This chain connects TRBV29-1 to TRBJ2-3, with D unresolved. Germline loops: CDR1 SQVTM, CDR2 ANQGSEA. Trimming removed 7 bases from V and 0 bases from J, with 14 bases in between. CDR3 length equals 14 residues. This chain's CDR3 is CSASLGYSTDTQYF. Here the CDR3 DNA reads TGCAGCGCCTCATTGGGATATAGCACAGATACGCAGTATTTT.

This clonotype was observed at least ten times. The rearrangement uses TRBV11-2 and TRBJ2-7, with a possible D match to TRBD1 (5 bases). CDR1 and CDR2 from the germline V gene are SGHAT and FQNNGV. V lost 0 bases and J 6 bases, leaving 12 bases between the germline ends. The CDR3 consists of 14 residues. The CDR3 spells CASSLDRVVGEQYF. In nucleotides, the CDR3 is TGTGCCAGCAGCTTAGACAGGGTAGTAGGCGAGCAGTACTTC.

At least ten counts were recorded for this clonotype. The rearrangement uses TRBV29-1 and TRBJ2-1; D call uncertain. CDR3 length: 16 amino acids. Germline CDR1 SQVTM, CDR2 ANQGSEA. V was pared by 2 bases and J by 0 bases, with 14 bases between. The CDR3 loop reads CSVEKREESSYNEQFF. CDR3 sequence (DNA): TGCAGCGTTGAAAAGCGCGAGGAGAGCTCCTACAATGAGCAGTTCTTC.

Note on this clonotype: With a much larger clone just one base away, this may be a read error. The genes are TRBV12-3 or TRBV12-4 and TRBJ2-1; possibly TRBD1 for D (5 bases). This CDR3 has 14 residues. With 7 bases removed from V and 12 bases from J, the gap between germline ends came to 22 bases. CDR3 in DNA: TGTGCCAGCACCCTTAGGGGCTGGTGGGAAAGGCAGTTCTTC. Amino acids: CASTLRGWWERQFF.

Many counts were recorded for this clonotype. The junction and the germline gene differ at one end; a read error may be behind it. The chain is built from TRBV5-1 and TRBJ2-1; 7 nucleotides line up with TRBD2. Germline-derived CDR1 and CDR2 are SGHRS and YFSETQ. The CDR3 runs 13 residues. The CDR3 DNA is TGCGCCAGCAGCTTGGAGGTGGCGGGGGACCTGATCTTC. Protein product: CASSLEVAGDLIF. Filled out from reference TRBV5-1 and TRBJ2-1, the complete variable domain reads KAGVTQTPRYLIKTRGQQVTLSCSPISGHRSVSWYQQTPGQGLQFLFEYFSETQRNKGNFPGRFSGRQFSNSRSEMNVSTLELGDSALYLCASSLEVAGDLIFGPGTRLTVL.

This clonotype was observed many times. The chain employs TRBV6-6 and TRBJ1-1, with D possibly being TRBD1 (5 bases). Germline lookup yields CDR1 MNHNY and CDR2 SVGAGI (reference sequence). This CDR3 has 13 residues. V was shortened by 5 bases and J by 10 bases, with 17 bases between the two germline ends. CDR3: CASSPPLLGGAFF. The CDR3 DNA reads as TGTGCCAGCAGTCCCCCCCTCCTTGGGGGAGCTTTCTTT.

This clonotype was picked up many times. A much bigger clone sits one base away, suggesting this may be a read error. The chain has TRBV7-2 and TRBJ2-3; TRBD2 matches 7 bases. Germline CDR1 is SGHTA and CDR2 is FQGNSA. CDR3 length equals 14 residues. Here the CDR3 reads CVSSRSGNTDTQYF. The CDR3 nucleotides are TGTGTCAGCAGCCGAAGCGGGAACACAGATACGCAGTATTTT.

Many counts were recorded for this clonotype. The chain combines TRBV5-1 with TRBJ2-2; D ambiguous. The CDR3 has 13 residues. V lost 2 bases and J lost 7, with 9 bases in between. The germline V gene encodes CDR1 SGHRS and CDR2 YFSETQ. In DNA form, the CDR3 reads TGCGCCAGCAGCTTCCTTGTGGACGGGGAGCTGTTTTTT. Its protein product is CASSFLVDGELFF.

This clonotype was picked up many times. V usage is TRBV7-2 and J usage is TRBJ1-2; D might be TRBD1 (6 bases). The V end was cut by 5 bases, the J end by 4 bases, with 14 bases between. The length of the CDR3 is 14 residues. Germline assignment: CDR1 SGHTA and CDR2 FQGNSA. The CDR3 DNA is TGTGCCAGCAGCCCCGACAGGCTGGTCTATGGCTACACCTTC. Translating gives CASSPDRLVYGYTF.

This clonotype has ten or more counts. The V call is TRBV6-1, the J call TRBJ2-6; D is unclear. The germline gives CDR1 MNHNS, CDR2 SASEGT. V lost 4 bases and J lost 0, with 7 bases in between. The CDR3 runs to 15 residues. CDR3 residues: CASSGSSSGANVLTF. CDR3 sequence (DNA): TGTGCCAGCAGTGGATCCAGCTCTGGGGCCAACGTCCTGACTTTC.

This clonotype was seen many times. The chain joins TRBV20-1 to TRBJ2-1, with D unresolved. Germline lookup yields CDR1 DFQATT and CDR2 SNEGSKA (reference sequence). Trimming took off 2 bases at V and 8 bases at J, with 10 bases between the two ends. The CDR3 consists of 12 residues. The CDR3 bases are TGCAGTGCTAGACGGACCGCCTATGAGCAGTTCTTC. Amino acid sequence: CSARRTAYEQFF.

In its sample, this clonotype was seen many times. This chain joins TRBV20-1 and TRBJ2-5; 7 nucleotides agree with TRBD2. The CDR3 is 15 amino acids. V lost 0 bases and J lost 1; bases outside the gene matches: 5. Germline V gene data show CDR1 as DFQATT and CDR2 as SNEGSKA (reference sequence). The CDR3 DNA sequence: TGCAGTGCTAGAGATGGGGGGGAACCCCAAGAGACCCAGTACTTC. This sequence encodes CSARDGGEPQETQYF.

Concerning this clonotype: A much larger clonotype is one base distant, so this may be a read error. The V call is TRBV7-9, the J call TRBJ2-1, with D perhaps matching TRBD2 (5 bases). The germline V gene has CDR1 SEHNR and CDR2 FQNEAQ (reference sequence). This CDR3 has 14 amino acids. Trimming left V 8 bases short and J 1 base short, with 12 bases between. Here the CDR3 reads CASLQSGSYNEQFF. The CDR3 region has the DNA TGTGCCAGCCTACAGAGCGGTTCCTACAATGAGCAGTTCTTC.

This clonotype was recorded many times. The CDR3 reads CASSLREKGELFF. CDR3 coding DNA: TGTGCCAGCAGCTTAAGGGAGAAAGGGGAGCTGTTTTTT. This chain joins TRBV7-3 and TRBJ2-2; D perhaps matches TRBD2 (5 bases). The CDR3 contains 13 residues. Germline V gene data show CDR1 as SGHTA and CDR2 as FQGTGA. Trimming took 1 base from V and 8 from J, leaving 8 bases between them.

Remarks on this clonotype: This could be a read error, since a much larger clone is one nucleotide away. This chain connects TRBV4-3 to TRBJ1-2, with D unclear. V was cut by 0 bases and J by 7 bases, with 15 bases left in between. The CDR3 spans 15 residues. The germline V gene has CDR1 LGHNA and CDR2 YSLEER. This CDR3 reads CASSQEGTRNSGYTF. In nucleotides, the CDR3 is TGCGCCAGCAGCCAAGAGGGAACTCGAAACAGTGGCTACACCTTC.

This clonotype was seen ten or more times. V gene TRBV20-1 combines with J gene TRBJ2-2; 9 nucleotides line up with TRBD2. With 0 bases clipped from V and 0 bases from J, the junction kept 8 bases outside the gene matches. This CDR3 spans 18 amino acids. From germline, CDR1 is DFQATT and CDR2 SNEGSKA (reference sequence). CDR3 bases: TGCAGTGCTAGAGATCCTGGAGCGGGGGGCGCGAACACCGGGGAGCTGTTTTTT. Its protein is CSARDPGAGGANTGELFF.

This clonotype was seen repeatedly, ten times or more. V gene TRBV29-1 combines with J gene TRBJ2-7, with TRBD1 matching over 8 bases. Germline V CDR1 and CDR2: SQVTM, ANQGSEA. Losses at the gene ends were 1 base for V and 0 bases for J; bases not matched to a gene: 5. The CDR3 contains 15 residues. The CDR3, as DNA: TGCAGCGTTGAAGTAGGTACAGGGGGCTCCTACGAGCAGTACTTC. Translation: CSVEVGTGGSYEQYF.

This clonotype was observed at least ten times. J is TRBJ2-7 and V is TRBV5-5, with TRBD1 matching over 7 bases. V was pared by 0 bases and J by 2 bases, with 5 bases of the junction left unmatched. Per germline, CDR1 SGHKS and CDR2 YYEKEE (reference sequence). The CDR3 runs to 15 residues. The CDR3 spells CASSLGGQGAYEQYV. Here the CDR3 DNA reads TGTGCCAGCAGCTTGGGGGGGCAGGGGGCCTACGAGCAGTACGTC.